Below are 9 T cell receptor beta chains sequenced from a single sample in a study of blood T cell repertoires in COVID-19. The repertoire was sequenced with immunoSEQ multiplex PCR; TCRdb's copy has only in-frame clones and lacks some. The top ten hold more than 4.5% of the sample, which has some 150,000 clones, around 83% seen once. The specimen was PBMCs or T cells enriched from blood (not recorded which). These receptors were obtained from a woman aged 45-65 years who had been exposed to COVID-19.

The rearrangement links TRBV9 to TRBJ2-1, with TRBD2 matching 10 bases. The CDR3 totals 15 residues. Trimming took 4 bases from V and 5 from J; bases not matched to a gene: 6. CDR1 is SGDLS, CDR2 YYNGEE, per germline. The CDR3 DNA reads as TGTGCCAGCAGCACCTCTAGCGGGGGCAACAATGAGCAGTTCTTC. It specifies CASSTSSGGNNEQFF.

This sequence joins TRBV6-1 and TRBJ1-2; 10 bases align to TRBD1. V lost 0 bases to trimming and J lost 5 bases; unmatched junction nucleotides: 3. The CDR3 loop spans 15 amino acids. Germline values: CDR1 MNHNS, CDR2 SASEGT. Written as DNA, the CDR3 is TGTGCCAGCAGTGAAGCCCGGACAGGGGGGTATGGCTACACCTTC. This encodes CASSEARTGGYGYTF.

The V call is TRBV27, the J call TRBJ2-7, with 7 nucleotides matching TRBD2. Germline V lookup: CDR1 MNHEY, CDR2 SMNVEV (reference sequence). The CDR3 covers 15 residues. The J segment lost 4 bases and the V segment lost 6 bases, leaving 12 bases of the junction unmatched. The CDR3 sequence: CASSPWRGSGYEQYF. The CDR3 DNA is TGTGCCAGCAGCCCTTGGCGGGGGTCTGGTTACGAGCAGTACTTC.

The V gene is TRBV3-1 (or the pseudogene TRBV3-2), the J gene TRBJ1-1; tentative D call: TRBD1 (6 bases). With 1 base removed from V and 3 bases from J, the gap between germline ends came to 9 bases. The CDR3 is 14 residues long. The germline CDR1 and CDR2 sequences are LGHDT and YNNKEL (reference sequence). CDR3 coding DNA: TGTGCCAGCAGCCAAGTGGACAGCTACACTGAAGCTTTCTTT. This encodes CASSQVDSYTEAFF.

This chain joins TRBV3-1 (or the pseudogene TRBV3-2) and TRBJ1-6; 8 bases line up with TRBD1. Germline loops: CDR1 LGHDT, CDR2 YNNKEL (reference sequence). Losses at the gene ends were 0 bases for V and 8 bases for J; bases not matched to a gene: 0. There are 14 residues in the CDR3. The CDR3 region has the DNA TGTGCCAGCAGCCAAGAGACAGGGGATTCACCCCTCCACTTT. This sequence encodes CASSQETGDSPLHF.

V usage is TRBV9 and J usage is TRBJ2-3; 7 nucleotides line up with TRBD2. Germline V gives CDR1 SGDLS, CDR2 YYNGEE. CDR3 length equals 17 residues. The V gene end was trimmed by 0 bases and the J gene end by 3 bases; junction bases not matched to a gene: 10. The CDR3 bases are TGTGCCAGCAGCGTAGACCCTGGGGGGGGACCGACAGATACGCAGTATTTT. Encoded protein: CASSVDPGGGPTDTQYF.

V usage is TRBV18 and J usage is TRBJ2-7, with no clear D. The CDR3 loop spans 15 amino acids. The V end lost 2 bases, the J end lost 2 bases, and 13 bases lay between the germline ends. Germline assignment: CDR1 KGHSH and CDR2 LQKENI. CDR3 DNA sequence: TGTGCCAGCTCACCAATCCTTGGCGGAACCTACGAGCAGTACTTC. It encodes CASSPILGGTYEQYF.

V gene TRBV27 combines with J gene TRBJ2-2; 9 nucleotides match TRBD2. Germline CDR1 MNHEY, CDR2 SMNVEV (reference sequence). The V segment lost 8 bases and the J segment 4 bases; nucleotides outside the gene matches: 8. This CDR3 has 15 amino acids. The CDR3 DNA sequence: TGTGCCAGCGGCGGGCGGGGGGGCGGCACCGGGGAGCTGTTTTTT. Its translation: CASGGRGGGTGELFF.

This clone was counted once. V usage is TRBV12-3 or TRBV12-4 and J usage is TRBJ2-1, with D tentatively TRBD2 (7 bases). Deletions cut 3 bases from V and 10 bases from J, with 13 bases between. CDR3 length equals 13 residues. CDR3 bases: TGTGCCAGCAGTTTCGTCACGGGGGGCGAGCAGTTCTTC. Its protein product is CASSFVTGGEQFF.